The clone carrying this T cell receptor (beta chain) was detected many times. The data were obtained in a study of spatial heterogeneity in lung cancer. About the study: Sequence detection consistently recorded a greater number of beta-chain than alpha-chain sequences. Across the raw uncorrected reads, a unique TCR and UMI combination was observed, on average, more than ten times.

Sample time point: sample taken at primary tumor resection. Sequencing covered unsorted whole RNA taken from tumor, nontumor lung or frozen PBMC. The donors comprised approximately 72 untreated early-stage non-small cell lung cancer patients. Germline CDR1 reads SGHRS; CDR2 reads YFSETQ. V lost 1 base and J lost 8; bases outside the gene matches: 5. This CDR3 contains 14 residues. TCRdb fed the 5' RACE reads into MiXCR, producing one record per CDR3 protein. The sample has some 10,000 distinct CDR3 sequences; approximately 8.1% are singletons. The chain combines TRBV5-1 with TRBJ2-1, with 8 bases aligning to TRBD1. This specimen consisted of PBMCs, obtained at surgery. The clonotype originates from a male donor with early-stage non-small cell lung cancer. The CDR3 protein is CASSLTTGADEQFF. CDR3 in DNA: TGCGCCAGCAGCTTGACGACAGGGGCGGATGAGCAGTTCTTC.